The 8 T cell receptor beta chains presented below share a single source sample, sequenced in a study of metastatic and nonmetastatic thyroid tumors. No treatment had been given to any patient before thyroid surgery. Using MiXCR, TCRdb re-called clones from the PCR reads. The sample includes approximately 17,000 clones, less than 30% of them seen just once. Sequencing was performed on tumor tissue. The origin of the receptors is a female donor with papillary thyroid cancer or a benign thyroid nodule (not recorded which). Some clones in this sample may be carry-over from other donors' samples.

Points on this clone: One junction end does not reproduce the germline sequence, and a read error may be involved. The CDR3 DNA follows: TGTGCCAGCATCTTACAGGTTTCGAGTATCTATGGCTACACCTTC. The encoded protein is CASILQVSSIYGYTF. V is TRBV7-8 and J is TRBJ1-2; TRBD1 might be the D (5 bases). Germline CDR1 is SGHVS and CDR2 is FQNEAQ. The CDR3 has 15 amino acids. The complete variable domain, with remaining parts taken from reference TRBV7-8 and TRBJ1-2, reads GAGVSQSPRYKVAKRGQDVALRCDPISGHVSLFWYQQALGQGPEFLTYFQNEAQLDKSGLPSDRFFAERPEGSVSTLKIQRTQQEDSAVYLCASILQVSSIYGYTFGSGTRLTVV.

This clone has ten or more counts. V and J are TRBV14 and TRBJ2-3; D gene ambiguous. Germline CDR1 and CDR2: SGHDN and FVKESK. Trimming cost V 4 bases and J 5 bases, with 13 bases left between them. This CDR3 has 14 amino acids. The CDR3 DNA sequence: TGTGCCAGCAGCCGCCTTTCGGGCCGAGATACGCAGTATTTT. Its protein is CASSRLSGRDTQYF.

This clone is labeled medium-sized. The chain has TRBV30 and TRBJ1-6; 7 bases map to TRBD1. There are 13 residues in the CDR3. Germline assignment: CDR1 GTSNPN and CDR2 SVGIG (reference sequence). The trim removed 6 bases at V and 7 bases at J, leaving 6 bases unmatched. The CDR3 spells CACPGTDNSPLHF. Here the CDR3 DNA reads TGTGCCTGTCCCGGGACAGACAATTCACCCCTCCACTTT.

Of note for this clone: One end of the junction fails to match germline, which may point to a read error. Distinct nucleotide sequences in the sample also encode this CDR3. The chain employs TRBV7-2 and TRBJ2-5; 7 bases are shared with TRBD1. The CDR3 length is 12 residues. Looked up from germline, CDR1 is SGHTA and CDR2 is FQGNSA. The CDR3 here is CASSRGQETQYF. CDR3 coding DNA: TGTGCCAGCAGCAGGGGGCAAGAGACTCAGTACTTC.

Written as DNA, the CDR3 is TGTGCCAGCAGCCCCCGCGGGCAGCGGGACGCCTACGAGCAGTACTTC. As protein: CASSPRGQRDAYEQYF. The rearrangement joins TRBV11-3 to TRBJ2-7; 7 bases agree with TRBD2. The junction had 12 bases not matched to a gene; V was cut back by 5 bases and J by 2 bases. CDR1 is SGHNT, CDR2 YENEEA, per germline. The CDR3 runs 16 residues.

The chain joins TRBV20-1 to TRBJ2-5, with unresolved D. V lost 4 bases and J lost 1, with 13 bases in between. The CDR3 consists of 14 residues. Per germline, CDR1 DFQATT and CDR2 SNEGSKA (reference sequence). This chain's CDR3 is CSAILPMSQETQYF. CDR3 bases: TGCAGTGCTATCCTCCCTATGTCCCAAGAGACCCAGTACTTC.

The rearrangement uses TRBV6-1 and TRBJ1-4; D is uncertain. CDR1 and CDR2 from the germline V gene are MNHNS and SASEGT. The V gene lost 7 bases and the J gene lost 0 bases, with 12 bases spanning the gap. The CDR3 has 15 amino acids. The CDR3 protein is CASNPSPATNEKLFF. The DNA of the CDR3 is TGTGCCAGCAATCCAAGCCCTGCAACTAATGAAAAACTGTTTTTT.

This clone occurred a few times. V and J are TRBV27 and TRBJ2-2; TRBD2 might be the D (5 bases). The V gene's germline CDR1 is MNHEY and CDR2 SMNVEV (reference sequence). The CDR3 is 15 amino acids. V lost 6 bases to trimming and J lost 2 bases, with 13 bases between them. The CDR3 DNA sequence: TGTGCCAGCAGCTCCTGGGGAGACAACACCGGGGAGCTGTTTTTT. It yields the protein CASSSWGDNTGELFF.